The sequence of this T cell receptor beta chain was determined in a study of neoadjuvant anti-PD-1 for oral cavity cancer. Measured with immunoSEQ multiplex PCR; TCRdb has only the in-frame clones, and not every one. In the table there are about 17,000 clones, just over 65% of which are singletons. This CDR3 has 12 residues. The J segment lost 4 bases and the V segment lost 7 bases, leaving 2 bases of the junction unmatched. Germline V gene data show CDR1 as MNHEY and CDR2 as SVGAGI. The clonotype comes from a person between 40 and 80 years old with oral cavity squamous cell carcinoma. The sample consisted of PBMCs, taken before nivolumab (anti-PD-1) treatment. The chain joins TRBV6-5 to TRBJ2-7; TRBD1 agrees at 9 bases. Written as DNA, the CDR3 is TGTGCCAGCACCGGACAGGGGTACGAGCAGTACTTC. Amino acids: CASTGQGYEQYF.